The 28 T cell receptor beta chains reported below all come from one sample, sequenced in a study of shared clonotypes between healthy human individuals. Data came from immunoSEQ multiplex PCR; TCRdb stores just in-frame clones and leaves some out. The profile shows about 470,000 clones, roughly three quarters of them singletons. Sample: PBMCs. All receptors come from a woman between 40 and 55 years old in good health. Some clones in this sample may be carry-over from other donors' samples.

This chain joins TRBV9 and TRBJ2-1; D perhaps matches TRBD2 (5 bases). The V gene's germline CDR1 is SGDLS and CDR2 YYNGEE. Trimming left V 4 bases short and J 1 base short, with 9 bases between. The CDR3 loop spans 14 amino acids. CDR3 loop: CASSPRDSYNEQFF. The CDR3 DNA follows: TGTGCCAGCAGCCCGAGGGATTCCTACAATGAGCAGTTCTTC.

The rearrangement links TRBV7-2 to TRBJ2-1; 9 nucleotides line up with TRBD1. Germline CDR1 reads SGHTA; CDR2 reads FQGNSA. The trim removed 5 bases at V and 3 bases at J, leaving 5 bases unmatched. The CDR3 sequence is 15 residues long. The CDR3 sequence is CASSTQGAHYNEQFF. CDR3 nucleotide sequence: TGTGCCAGCAGCACACAGGGGGCGCACTACAATGAGCAGTTCTTC.

The chain recombines TRBV7-9 with TRBJ2-1, with 10 bases aligning to TRBD2. CDR1 is SEHNR, CDR2 FQNEAQ, per germline (reference sequence). The CDR3 covers 15 residues. V was clipped by 4 bases and J by 9 bases; unmatched bases: 9. CDR3 DNA sequence: TGTGCCAGCAGCTCCAGCGGGAGGGCCCTCGGTGAGCAGTTCTTC. Its protein product is CASSSSGRALGEQFF.

The chain carries TRBV7-9 and TRBJ2-3; D may be TRBD1 or TRBD2 (5 bases each). The CDR3 has 16 residues. V gave up 1 base and J gave up 5 bases, with 16 bases separating them. Germline V gene sequence: CDR1 SEHNR, CDR2 FQNEAQ (reference sequence). The chain's CDR3 is CASSLEWDLRGDTQYF. The CDR3 DNA is TGTGCCAGCAGCTTAGAGTGGGACCTAAGGGGAGATACGCAGTATTTT.

This clone was found a few times. V gene TRBV6-4 combines with J gene TRBJ1-5; 7 positions agree with TRBD1. The trim removed 3 bases at V and 0 bases at J, leaving 5 bases unmatched. This CDR3 is 16 amino acids long. Germline CDR1 MRHNA, CDR2 SNTAGT. CDR3 nucleotide sequence: TGTGCCAGCAGTGAGGCAGGGGGTGATAGCAATCAGCCCCAGCATTTT. It translates to CASSEAGGDSNQPQHF.

V and J are TRBV4-1 and TRBJ2-7; 11 bases are a match to TRBD1. The CDR3 runs to 15 residues. Unmatched junction bases numbered 4, after V lost 2 bases and J lost 4 bases. Germline CDR1 reads MGHRA; CDR2 reads YSYEKL. CDR3 sequence: CASSQSGTGGYEQYF. The CDR3 nucleotides read TGCGCCAGCAGCCAATCCGGGACAGGGGGTTACGAGCAGTACTTC.

Turning to this clone: Other DNA sequences in the same sample also yield this CDR3. The chain couples TRBV15 to TRBJ2-7, with D tentatively TRBD1 (6 bases). Trimming removed 0 bases at V and 4 bases at J, with 7 bases between. The CDR3 totals 13 residues. CDR1 is LNHNV and CDR2 is YYDKDF in the germline V gene (reference sequence). This CDR3 reads CATSRDRGYEQYF. CDR3 sequence (DNA): TGTGCCACCAGCAGAGACAGGGGTTACGAGCAGTACTTC.

The genes are TRBV29-1 and TRBJ2-7; 8 nucleotides line up with TRBD1. CDR1 is SQVTM, CDR2 ANQGSEA, per germline. The trim removed 4 bases at V and 2 bases at J, leaving 10 bases unmatched. The CDR3 contains 15 residues. CDR3 sequence reads: CSVVQTGQGPYEQYF. CDR3 nucleotide sequence: TGCAGCGTTGTACAAACCGGACAGGGCCCCTACGAGCAGTACTTC.

The chain carries TRBV9 and TRBJ1-4; D is undetermined. The length of the CDR3 is 13 residues. The germline V and J ends were trimmed by 4 bases and 4 bases, with 8 bases remaining between them. Germline V gives CDR1 SGDLS, CDR2 YYNGEE. CDR3 amino acids: CASSLGVNEKLFF. The CDR3 DNA follows: TGTGCCAGCAGCCTAGGAGTTAATGAAAAACTGTTTTTT.

The V call is TRBV27, the J call TRBJ2-4; D call uncertain. Trimming took off 2 bases at V and 5 bases at J, with 7 bases between the two ends. Germline CDR1 MNHEY, CDR2 SMNVEV (reference sequence). This CDR3 is built from 13 residues. Here the CDR3 DNA reads TGTGCCAGCAGTTTAATCCCCCAAAACATTCAGTACTTC. Translated: CASSLIPQNIQYF.

CDR3 amino acids: CASSLFPRQGSNNQPQHF. DNA of the CDR3: TGTGCCAGCAGTTTATTCCCGAGACAGGGTTCGAACAATCAGCCCCAGCATTTT. V gene TRBV28 combines with J gene TRBJ1-5; 7 bases match TRBD1. Per the germline V gene, CDR1 is MDHEN and CDR2 is SYDVKM. The CDR3 has 18 residues. Losses at the gene ends were 1 base for V and 3 bases for J; bases not matched to a gene: 12. Combining the CDR3 with reference TRBV28 and TRBJ1-5 gives the whole variable domain DVKVTQSSRYLVKRTGEKVFLECVQDMDHENMFWYRQDPGLGLRLIYFSYDVKMKEKGDIPEGYSVSREKKERFSLILESASTNQTSMYLCASSLFPRQGSNNQPQHFGDGTRLSIL.

This clone was seen once. The chain recombines TRBV27 with TRBJ2-7; tentatively, D is TRBD1 or TRBD2 (6 bases each). With 8 bases removed from V and 2 bases from J, the gap between germline ends came to 19 bases. CDR3 length: 15 amino acids. Germline values: CDR1 MNHEY, CDR2 SMNVEV (reference sequence). The CDR3 spells CASRGRTPITYEQYF. The CDR3 nucleotides read TGTGCCAGCCGGGGGCGGACACCCATTACCTACGAGCAGTACTTC.

The chain combines TRBV4-1 with TRBJ2-3; 16 positions match TRBD2. There are 20 residues in the CDR3. Per germline, CDR1 MGHRA and CDR2 YSYEKL. The junction had 14 bases not matched to a gene; V was cut back by 2 bases and J by 6 bases. CDR3: CASSQPGLAGGPLRADTQYF. The CDR3 DNA is TGCGCCAGCAGCCAACCGGGACTAGCGGGAGGGCCATTACGGGCGGATACGCAGTATTTT.

V usage is TRBV29-1 and J usage is TRBJ1-2, with TRBD1 matching 8 bases. Per germline, CDR1 SQVTM and CDR2 ANQGSEA. The CDR3 contains 14 residues. The junction had 8 bases not matched to a gene; V was cut back by 6 bases and J by 2 bases. CDR3 nucleotides: TGCAGCGTGCAAGAGACAGGGGCGAACTATGGCTACACCTTC. Encoded protein: CSVQETGANYGYTF.

The rearrangement uses TRBV2 and TRBJ2-7; the match to TRBD1 covers 7 bases. CDR3 length: 14 amino acids. Per germline, CDR1 SNHLY and CDR2 FYNNEI. Trimming cost V 3 bases and J 2 bases; bases outside gene matches: 4. CDR3 sequence: CASSDRDSAYEQYF. The CDR3 DNA is TGTGCCAGCAGTGACCGGGACAGTGCCTACGAGCAGTACTTC.

This clone has a single count. A much larger clone sits a single nucleotide away, making a read error possible. The same CDR3 arises from other DNA sequences in this sample as well. The chain links TRBV18 to TRBJ1-1; 7 bases match TRBD1. The ends lost 6 bases at V and 1 base at J; junction bases unmatched: 2. Germline V gives CDR1 KGHSH, CDR2 LQKENI. This CDR3 has 13 residues. Here the CDR3 DNA reads TGTGCCAGCTCTGGACAGGCGAACACTGAAGCTTTCTTT. Translated, it gives CASSGQANTEAFF.

The chain employs TRBV10-2 and TRBJ2-1; D may be TRBD2 (6 bases). CDR1 is WSHSY and CDR2 is SAAADI in the germline V gene. This CDR3 spans 14 amino acids. Between the trimmed V and J ends, which lost 9 bases and 2 bases, there was a span of 14 bases. The CDR3 loop reads CASSSGGTYNEQFF. The CDR3, as DNA: TGCGCCAGTAGTAGCGGAGGGACCTACAATGAGCAGTTCTTC.

The rearrangement links TRBV10-2 to TRBJ2-1; D not resolved. Germline V gene lookup returns CDR1 WSHSY and CDR2 SAAADI. The CDR3 runs to 13 residues. V dropped 8 bases and J dropped 5 bases, with 13 bases sitting between them. Written as DNA, the CDR3 is TGCGCCAGCTCGGTGGAGCCAAACAATGAGCAGTTCTTC. It encodes CASSVEPNNEQFF.

This chain links TRBV11-1 with TRBJ2-2, with D possibly called TRBD1 or TRBD2 (5 bases each). Germline CDR1 and CDR2: SGHAT and FQDESV (reference sequence). The CDR3 sequence is 15 residues long. V shed 5 bases and J shed 6 bases, with 16 bases lying between them. Written as DNA, the CDR3 is TGTGCCAGCAGCCACCCGGGGACGGAGGCCGGGGAGCTGTTTTTT. This sequence encodes CASSHPGTEAGELFF.

The J gene is TRBJ2-7, the V gene TRBV6-5; no clear D gene. Germline lookup yields CDR1 MNHEY and CDR2 SVGAGI. V dropped 2 bases and J dropped 3 bases, with 8 bases sitting between them. This CDR3 contains 13 residues. This chain's CDR3 is CASSYTQSYEQYF. The CDR3, as DNA: TGTGCCAGCAGTTACACGCAGAGCTACGAGCAGTACTTC.

To note about this clone: A far larger clone lies a single base away; this is likely a read error. The chain carries TRBV11-2 and TRBJ1-1; the D is unclear. This CDR3 has 13 residues. Germline loops: CDR1 SGHAT, CDR2 FQNNGV. V was cut by 5 bases and J by 0 bases, with 7 bases left in between. The CDR3 here is CASSPVMNTEAFF. The DNA of the CDR3 is TGTGCCAGCAGCCCTGTCATGAACACTGAAGCTTTCTTT.

In this sample, this clone turned up a few times. The V call is TRBV6-1, the J call TRBJ2-7, with D maybe TRBD1 (6 bases). Looked up from germline, CDR1 is MNHNS and CDR2 is SASEGT. CDR3 length equals 12 residues. Trimming removed 0 bases at V and 8 bases at J, with 8 bases between. CDR3 in amino acids: CASSEAGTKQYF. CDR3 bases: TGTGCCAGCAGTGAAGCCGGGACAAAGCAGTACTTC.

Details on this clone: Germline is not matched at one junction end, which may reflect a read error. This chain joins TRBV7-7 and TRBJ2-3, with 8 bases fitting TRBD2. This CDR3 contains 13 residues. CDR1 is SSHAT and CDR2 is FNYEAQ in the germline V gene (reference sequence). CDR3 DNA sequence: TGTGCTAGCAGCCCGGAAATTAGCGGGGTGCAGTATTTT. Amino acids: CASSPEISGVQYF.

The chain has TRBV27 and TRBJ1-5, with D unclear. The CDR3 is made up of 12 amino acids. The germline V gene has CDR1 MNHEY and CDR2 SMNVEV (reference sequence). Trimming left V 2 bases short and J 6 bases short, with 5 bases between. The CDR3 sequence is CASSLIGQPQHF. The DNA of the CDR3 is TGTGCCAGCAGTTTAATCGGTCAGCCCCAGCATTTT.

V is TRBV4-1 and J is TRBJ2-7; 9 positions agree with TRBD1. Germline V gene lookup returns CDR1 MGHRA and CDR2 YSYEKL. Unmatched junction bases numbered 4, after V lost 2 bases and J lost 2 bases. There are 15 residues in the CDR3. The CDR3 loop is CASSQPGTGTYEQYF. CDR3 coding DNA: TGCGCCAGCAGCCAACCCGGGACAGGGACCTACGAGCAGTACTTC.

The chain couples TRBV7-2 to TRBJ2-7; D possibly matches TRBD1 or TRBD2 (5 bases each). The V gene lost 5 bases and the J gene lost 2 bases, with 16 bases spanning the gap. The CDR3 loop spans 15 amino acids. Germline assignment: CDR1 SGHTA and CDR2 FQGNSA. CDR3 bases: TGTGCCAGCAGCAAAACCGGGACGCCTGCCTACGAGCAGTACTTC. This codes for CASSKTGTPAYEQYF.

V and J are TRBV7-3 and TRBJ2-1; unclear D gene. V lost 1 base and J 0 bases, leaving 7 bases between the germline ends. From germline, CDR1 is SGHTA and CDR2 FQGTGA. The CDR3 sequence is 15 residues long. The DNA of the CDR3 is TGTGCCAGCAGCTTAATGGCGAGCTCCTACAATGAGCAGTTCTTC. This encodes CASSLMASSYNEQFF.

This clone has a handful of counts. V and J are TRBV4-2 and TRBJ2-7, with TRBD2 identical over 10 bases. Germline V lookup: CDR1 LGHNA, CDR2 YNFKEQ. Trimming took 3 bases from V and 2 from J; bases not matched to a gene: 4. The CDR3 loop spans 15 amino acids. CDR3 loop: CASSQEREGPYEQYF. The CDR3 DNA is TGTGCCAGCAGCCAGGAGCGGGAGGGCCCCTACGAGCAGTACTTC.